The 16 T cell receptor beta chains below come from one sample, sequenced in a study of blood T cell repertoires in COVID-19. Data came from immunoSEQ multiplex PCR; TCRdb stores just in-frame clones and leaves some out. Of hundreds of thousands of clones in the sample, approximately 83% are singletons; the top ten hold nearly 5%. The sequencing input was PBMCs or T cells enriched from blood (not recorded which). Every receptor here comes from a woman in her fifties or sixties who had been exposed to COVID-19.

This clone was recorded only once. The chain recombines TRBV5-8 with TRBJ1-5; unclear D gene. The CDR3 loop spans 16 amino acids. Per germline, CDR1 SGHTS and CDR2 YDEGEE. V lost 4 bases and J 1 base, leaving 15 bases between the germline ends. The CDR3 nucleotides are TGTGCCAGCAGCCCGTGGCCACCCGGGAGCAATCAGCCCCAGCATTTT. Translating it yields CASSPWPPGSNQPQHF. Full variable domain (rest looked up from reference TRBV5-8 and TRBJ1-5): EAGVTQSPTHLIKTRGQQATLRCSPISGHTSVYWYQQALGLGLQFLLWYDEGEERNRGNFPPRFSGRQFPNYSSELNVNALELEDSALYLCASSPWPPGSNQPQHFGDGTRLSIL.

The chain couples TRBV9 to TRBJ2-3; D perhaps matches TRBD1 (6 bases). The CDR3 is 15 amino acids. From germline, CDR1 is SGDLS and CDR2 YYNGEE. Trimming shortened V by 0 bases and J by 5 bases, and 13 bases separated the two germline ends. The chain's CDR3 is CASSVDNRARDTQYF. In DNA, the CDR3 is TGTGCCAGCAGCGTAGATAACAGGGCGAGAGATACGCAGTATTTT.

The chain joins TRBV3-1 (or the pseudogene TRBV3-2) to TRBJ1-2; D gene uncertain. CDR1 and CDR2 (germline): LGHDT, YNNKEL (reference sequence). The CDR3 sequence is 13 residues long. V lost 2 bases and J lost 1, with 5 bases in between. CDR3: CASSQPSNYGYTF. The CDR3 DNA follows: TGTGCCAGCAGCCAACCCAGTAACTATGGCTACACCTTC.

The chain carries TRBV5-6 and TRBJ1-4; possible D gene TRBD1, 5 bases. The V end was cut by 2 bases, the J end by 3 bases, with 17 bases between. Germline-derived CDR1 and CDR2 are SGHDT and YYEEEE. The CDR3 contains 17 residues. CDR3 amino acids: CASSLYDPGPSNEKLFF. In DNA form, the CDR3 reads TGTGCCAGCAGCTTATACGACCCAGGGCCCTCTAATGAAAAACTGTTTTTT.

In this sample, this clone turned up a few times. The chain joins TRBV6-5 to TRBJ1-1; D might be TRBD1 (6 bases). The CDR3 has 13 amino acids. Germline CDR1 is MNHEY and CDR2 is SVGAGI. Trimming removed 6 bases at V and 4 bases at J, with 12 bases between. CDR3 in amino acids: CASSLRGGTEAFF. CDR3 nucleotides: TGTGCCAGCAGCCTAAGGGGGGGCACTGAAGCTTTCTTT.

In DNA form, the CDR3 reads TGTGCCAGCAGCTTGGGAGTACGTGGCTACACCTTC. Residues: CASSLGVRGYTF. The chain has TRBV7-2 and TRBJ1-2; D remains ambiguous. Trimming took off 3 bases at V and 7 bases at J, with 9 bases between the two ends. The germline gives CDR1 SGHTA, CDR2 FQGNSA. The CDR3 loop spans 12 amino acids.

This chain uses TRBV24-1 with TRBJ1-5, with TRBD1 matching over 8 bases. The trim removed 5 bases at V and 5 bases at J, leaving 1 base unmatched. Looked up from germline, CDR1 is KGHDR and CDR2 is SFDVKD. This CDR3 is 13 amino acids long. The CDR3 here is CATSVTGDQPQHF. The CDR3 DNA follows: TGTGCCACCAGTGTGACAGGGGATCAGCCCCAGCATTTT.

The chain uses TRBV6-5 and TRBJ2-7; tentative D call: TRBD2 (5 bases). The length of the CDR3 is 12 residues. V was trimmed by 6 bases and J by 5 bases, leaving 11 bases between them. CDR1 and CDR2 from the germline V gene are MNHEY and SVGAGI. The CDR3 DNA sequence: TGTGCCAGCAGCCAAGGGAGCCACGAGCAGTACTTC. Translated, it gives CASSQGSHEQYF.

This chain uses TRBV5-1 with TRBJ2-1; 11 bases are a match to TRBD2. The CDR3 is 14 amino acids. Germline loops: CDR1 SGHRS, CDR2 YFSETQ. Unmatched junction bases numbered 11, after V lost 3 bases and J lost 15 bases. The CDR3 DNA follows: TGCGCCAGCAGCTCGGGACTAGCGGCCGCCCCTTGGTTCTTC. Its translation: CASSSGLAAAPWFF.

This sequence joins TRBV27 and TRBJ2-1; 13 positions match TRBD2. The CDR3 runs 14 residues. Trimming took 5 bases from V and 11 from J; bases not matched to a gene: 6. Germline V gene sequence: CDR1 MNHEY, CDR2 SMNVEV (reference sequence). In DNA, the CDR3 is TGTGCCAGCAGTCTCGGACTAGCGGGGGAGAAGCAGTTCTTC. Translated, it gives CASSLGLAGEKQFF.

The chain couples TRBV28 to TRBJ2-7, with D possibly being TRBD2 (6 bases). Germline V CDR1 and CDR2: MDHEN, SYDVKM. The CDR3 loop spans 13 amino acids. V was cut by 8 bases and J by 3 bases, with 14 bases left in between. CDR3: CASVVRGSYEQYF. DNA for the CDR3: TGTGCCAGCGTAGTGCGGGGCAGCTACGAGCAGTACTTC. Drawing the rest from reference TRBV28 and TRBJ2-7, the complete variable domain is DVKVTQSSRYLVKRTGEKVFLECVQDMDHENMFWYRQDPGLGLRLIYFSYDVKMKEKGDIPEGYSVSREKKERFSLILESASTNQTSMYLCASVVRGSYEQYFGPGTRLTVT.

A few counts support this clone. The CDR3 is CASTNRARYGYTF. The DNA of the CDR3 is TGTGCCAGCACGAACAGGGCGCGCTATGGCTACACCTTC. The chain recombines TRBV28 with TRBJ1-2; a weak D match, TRBD1 (6 bases). CDR1 MDHEN and CDR2 SYDVKM come from the germline V gene. This CDR3 has 13 amino acids. The V end was cut by 7 bases, the J end by 4 bases, with 13 bases between.

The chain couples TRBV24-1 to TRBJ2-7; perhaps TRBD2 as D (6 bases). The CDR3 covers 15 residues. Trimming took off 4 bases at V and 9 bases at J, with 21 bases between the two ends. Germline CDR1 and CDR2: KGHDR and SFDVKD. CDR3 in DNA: TGTGCCACCAGTGAATCCGGGACTGCCGTTTGGGGGCAGTACTTC. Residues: CATSESGTAVWGQYF.

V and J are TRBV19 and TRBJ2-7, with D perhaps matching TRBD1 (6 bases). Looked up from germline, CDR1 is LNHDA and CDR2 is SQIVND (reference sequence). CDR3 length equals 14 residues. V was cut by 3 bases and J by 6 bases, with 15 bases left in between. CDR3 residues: CASSIGRTATEQYF. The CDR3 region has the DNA TGTGCCAGTAGTATTGGCCGGACAGCGACCGAGCAGTACTTC.

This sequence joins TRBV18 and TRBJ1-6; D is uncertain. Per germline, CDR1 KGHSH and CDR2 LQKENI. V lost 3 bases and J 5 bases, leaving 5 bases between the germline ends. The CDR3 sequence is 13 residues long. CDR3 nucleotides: TGTGCCAGCTCACCGGCAGATAATTCACCCCTCCACTTT. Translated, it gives CASSPADNSPLHF.

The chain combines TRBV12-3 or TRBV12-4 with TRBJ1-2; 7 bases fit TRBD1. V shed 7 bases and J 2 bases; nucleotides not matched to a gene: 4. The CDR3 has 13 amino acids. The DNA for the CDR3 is TGTGCCAGCAAAGTGACAGGGAACTATGGCTACACCTTC. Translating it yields CASKVTGNYGYTF.